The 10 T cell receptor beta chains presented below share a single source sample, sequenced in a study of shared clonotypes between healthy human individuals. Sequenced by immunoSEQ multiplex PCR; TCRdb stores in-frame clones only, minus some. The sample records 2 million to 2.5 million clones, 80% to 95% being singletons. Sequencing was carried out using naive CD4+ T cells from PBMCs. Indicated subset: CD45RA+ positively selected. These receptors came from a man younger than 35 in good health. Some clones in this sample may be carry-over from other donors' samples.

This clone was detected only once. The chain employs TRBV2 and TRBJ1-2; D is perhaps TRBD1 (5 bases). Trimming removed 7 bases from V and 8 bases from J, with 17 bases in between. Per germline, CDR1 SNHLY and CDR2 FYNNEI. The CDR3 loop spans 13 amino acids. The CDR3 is CASTGRDGDGYTF. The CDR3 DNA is TGTGCCAGCACGGGGAGGGACGGAGACGGCTACACCTTC.

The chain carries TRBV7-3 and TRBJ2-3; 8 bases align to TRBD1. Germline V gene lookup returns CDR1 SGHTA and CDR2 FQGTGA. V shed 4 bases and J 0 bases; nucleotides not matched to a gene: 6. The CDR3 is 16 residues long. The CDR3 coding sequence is TGTGCCAGCAGCTACACCAGGGACAGGAGCACAGATACGCAGTATTTT. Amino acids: CASSYTRDRSTDTQYF.

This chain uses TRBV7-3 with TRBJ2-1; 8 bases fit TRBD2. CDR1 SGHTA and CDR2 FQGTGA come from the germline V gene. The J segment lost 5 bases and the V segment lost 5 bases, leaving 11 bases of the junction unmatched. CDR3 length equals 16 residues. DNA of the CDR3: TGTGCCAGCAGCCAAGTCACCGGGACTAGAAACAATGAGCAGTTCTTC. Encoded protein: CASSQVTGTRNNEQFF.

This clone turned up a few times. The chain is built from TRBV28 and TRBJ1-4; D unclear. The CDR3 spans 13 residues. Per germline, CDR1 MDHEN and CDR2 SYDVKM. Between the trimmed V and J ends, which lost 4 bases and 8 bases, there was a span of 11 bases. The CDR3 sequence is CASSSFMGEKLFF. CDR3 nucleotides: TGTGCCAGCAGTTCTTTTATGGGGGAAAAACTGTTTTTT.

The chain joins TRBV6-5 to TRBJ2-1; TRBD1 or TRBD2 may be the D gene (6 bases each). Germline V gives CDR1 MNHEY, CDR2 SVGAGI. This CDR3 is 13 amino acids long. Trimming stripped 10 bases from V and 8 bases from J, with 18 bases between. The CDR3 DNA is TGTGCCACGGGGGCGTGGACTGGAGATGAGCAGTTCTTC. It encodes CATGAWTGDEQFF.

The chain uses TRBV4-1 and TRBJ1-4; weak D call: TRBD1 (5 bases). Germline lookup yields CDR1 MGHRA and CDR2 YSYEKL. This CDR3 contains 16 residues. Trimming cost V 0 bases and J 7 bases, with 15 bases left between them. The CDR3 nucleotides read TGCGCCAGCAGCCAAGATAGCGGCGGGAGGGGTGAAAAACTGTTTTTT. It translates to CASSQDSGGRGEKLFF.

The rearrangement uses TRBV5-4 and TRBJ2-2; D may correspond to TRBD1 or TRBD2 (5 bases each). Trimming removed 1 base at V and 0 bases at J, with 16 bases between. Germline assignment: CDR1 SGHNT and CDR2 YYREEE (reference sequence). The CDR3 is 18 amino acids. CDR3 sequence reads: CASSLLPLGAANTGELFF. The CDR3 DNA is TGTGCCAGCAGCTTGCTCCCCCTCGGGGCGGCGAACACCGGGGAGCTGTTTTTT.

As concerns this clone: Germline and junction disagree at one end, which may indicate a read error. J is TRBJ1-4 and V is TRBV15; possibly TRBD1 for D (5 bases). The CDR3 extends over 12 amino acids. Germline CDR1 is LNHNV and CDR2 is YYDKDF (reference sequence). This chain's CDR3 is CATSRDGGLGPF. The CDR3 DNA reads TGTGCCACCAGCAGAGATGGGGGGTTGGGGCCTTTT.

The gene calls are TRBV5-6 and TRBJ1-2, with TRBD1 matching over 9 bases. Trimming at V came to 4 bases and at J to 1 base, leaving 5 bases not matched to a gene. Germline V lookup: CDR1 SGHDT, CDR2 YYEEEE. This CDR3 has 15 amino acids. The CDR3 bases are TGTGCCAGCAGCCCGGACAGGGGAGGTAACTATGGCTACACCTTC. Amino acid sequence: CASSPDRGGNYGYTF.

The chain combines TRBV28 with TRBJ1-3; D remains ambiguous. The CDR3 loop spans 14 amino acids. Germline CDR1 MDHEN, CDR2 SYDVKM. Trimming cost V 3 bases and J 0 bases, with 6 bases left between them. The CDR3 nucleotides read TGTGCCAGCAGTTTTGTGCTCTCTGGAAACACCATATATTTT. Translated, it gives CASSFVLSGNTIYF.